This T cell receptor beta chain is from a study of cytomegalovirus exposure and HLA in healthy donors. Germline V gene sequence: CDR1 LNHNV, CDR2 YYDKDF (reference sequence). This CDR3 region has 15 residues. PCR primers comprised 60 Vbeta and 13 Jbeta primers. TCRdb's copy holds only in-frame clones and misses some; the assay was immunoSEQ multiplex PCR. The data contain 100,000 to 150,000 clones, approximately 80% of them singletons. Sequenced material: PBMCs. The V and J genes are TRBV15 and TRBJ2-5; 7 nucleotides align to TRBD1. With the DNA end fitting TRBJ2-7 better, the J assignment may be wrong. The source of this sequence is a woman aged 40-49 years in good health and CMV-seropositive. The CDR3 DNA sequence: TGTGCCACCAGCAACCCCGGGACAGAAATTTACGAGCAGTACTTC. Protein: CATSNPGTEIYEQYF.